The rows below give T cell receptor beta chains drawn from one sample of a study of T-cell reconstitution after alpha-beta-depleted transplantation in children. In TCRdb, the PCR reads were re-called with MiXCR into one record per CDR3 protein. The sample has around 960,000 distinct CDR3 sequences, about 26% seen once. This specimen consisted of PBMCs, mostly from graft donor cells, obtained 360 days after TCRalphabeta/CD19-depleted stem cell transplant. These receptors originate from a boy less than two years old who had a stem cell transplant for SCID, so the T cells may come from the graft donor. Each CDR3 is given with its conserved first and last residue. D genes are given only for firm matches. Clone size is not always given. Where it is, it says once, few, many or a class for expanded clones.

V gene,D gene,J gene,clone size,CDR3 DNA,CDR3 protein
TRBV2,.,TRBJ2-7,few,TGTGCCAGCAGTGAACAAGGCAGATCCCCCTCCTACGAGCAGTACTTC,CASSEQGRSPSYEQYF
TRBV15,TRBD1,TRBJ1-4,.,TGTGCCACCAGCAGAGGGGACAGTTCAACTAATGAAAAACTGTTTTTT,CATSRGDSSTNEKLFF
TRBV29-1,.,TRBJ2-5,.,TGCAGCGTCCCTCAAGAGACCCAGTACTTC,CSVPQETQYF
TRBV12-3/TRBV12-4,.,TRBJ1-5,.,TGTGCCAGCAGTCTCATGGGGGGTATACCGAATCAGCCCCAGCATTTT,CASSLMGGIPNQPQHF
TRBV15,.,TRBJ1-1,.,TGTGCCACCAGCAGAGATAACGGGAGGGCTGAAGCTTTCTTT,CATSRDNGRAEAFF
TRBV9,TRBD2,TRBJ2-7,.,TGTGCCAGCAGCGTAGCAGCGGGAGACGAGCAGTACTTC,CASSVAAGDEQYF
TRBV20-1,TRBD2,TRBJ2-7,few,TGCAGTGCTTCCGGGAGGTTCCTCTCCTACGAGCAGTACTTC,CSASGRFLSYEQYF
TRBV15,TRBD2,TRBJ2-2,.,TGTGCCACCAGCAGAGATCCCGCTAGCGGGGGGCCATACACCGGGGAGCTGTTTTTT,CATSRDPASGGPYTGELFF
TRBV6-1,.,TRBJ2-7,.,TGTGCCAGCAGTCGTGGTGAGGGGGGCGAGCAGTACTTC,CASSRGEGGEQYF
TRBV5-1,TRBD1,TRBJ2-5,few,TGCGCCAGCAGCGGGGGGACAGGGGTCGAGACCCAGTACTTC,CASSGGTGVETQYF
TRBV7-6,.,TRBJ2-7,.,TGTGCCAGCAGCCCAGGGATACCTAGATACGAGCAGTACTTC,CASSPGIPRYEQYF
TRBV7-6,.,TRBJ2-5,many,TGTGCCAGCAGCCTACAAGGGTACCAAGAGACCCAGTACTTC,CASSLQGYQETQYF
TRBV2,TRBD1,TRBJ2-2,.,TGTGCCACCGCCAGACAGGGAAGCACCGGGGAGCTGTTTTTT,CATARQGSTGELFF
TRBV7-3,TRBD1,TRBJ2-7,.,TGTGCCAGCAGCTCAATCTACAGGGGGCCCTTCTACGAGCAGTACTTC,CASSSIYRGPFYEQYF
TRBV6-1,.,TRBJ2-2,few,TGTGCCAGCGGGTGGGGTGGCCAGAACACCGGGGAGCTGTTTTTT,CASGWGGQNTGELFF
TRBV18,.,TRBJ2-1,.,TGTGCCAGCTCACCAGGCAGCGGTTACAATGAGCAGTTCTTC,CASSPGSGYNEQFF
TRBV10-3,TRBD1,TRBJ2-1,few,TGTGCCATCAGCCCAGGGACAGGGGTAGGCAATGAGCAGTTCTTC,CAISPGTGVGNEQFF
TRBV13,TRBD1,TRBJ2-1,few,TGTGCCAGCAGCTTAGGAAACAGGGGCTATGAGCAGTTCTTC,CASSLGNRGYEQFF
TRBV18,.,TRBJ1-4,.,TGTGCCAGCTCACCTAAGAACTCTGAAAAACTGTTTTTT,CASSPKNSEKLFF
TRBV20-1,TRBD1,TRBJ1-5,few,TGCAGTGCTAGATCCCACCTGGACAGGGCGGGACAGCCCCAGCATTTT,CSARSHLDRAGQPQHF
TRBV2,TRBD1,TRBJ2-4,few,TGTGCCAGCAAGGACAGGGGAACCATTCAGTACTTC,CASKDRGTIQYF
TRBV29-1,.,TRBJ2-7,.,TGCAGCGTGGAGGAATTAGGGAAAGGTAACGAGCAGTACTTC,CSVEELGKGNEQYF
TRBV5-5,TRBD2,TRBJ2-1,.,TGTGCCAGCAGCCTGGGACTAGCGGGGGGGATTTACAATGAGCAGTTCTTC,CASSLGLAGGIYNEQFF